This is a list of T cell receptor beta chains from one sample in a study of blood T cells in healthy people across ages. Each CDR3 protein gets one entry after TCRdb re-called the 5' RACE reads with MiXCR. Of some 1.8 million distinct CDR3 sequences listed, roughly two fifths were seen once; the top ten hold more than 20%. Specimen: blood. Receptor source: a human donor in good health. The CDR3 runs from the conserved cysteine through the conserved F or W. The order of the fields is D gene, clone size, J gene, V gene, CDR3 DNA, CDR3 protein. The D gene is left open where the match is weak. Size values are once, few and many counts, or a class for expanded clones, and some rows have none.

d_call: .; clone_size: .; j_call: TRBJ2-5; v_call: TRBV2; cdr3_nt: TGTGCCAGCACGAGGGGGGCGGGGGAGACCCAGTACTTC; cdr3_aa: CASTRGAGETQYF
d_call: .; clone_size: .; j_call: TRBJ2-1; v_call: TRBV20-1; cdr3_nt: TGCAGTGCTAGAGCTCTATTTAGGGGCAATGAGCAGTTCTTC; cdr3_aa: CSARALFRGNEQFF
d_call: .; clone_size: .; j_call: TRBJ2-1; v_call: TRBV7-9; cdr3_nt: TGTGCCAGCAGCTACAGGCCAGTGGGGGCGGTGAAAAATGAGCAGTTCTTC; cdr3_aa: CASSYRPVGAVKNEQFF
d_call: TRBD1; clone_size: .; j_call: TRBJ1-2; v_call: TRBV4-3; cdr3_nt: TGCGCCAGCAGCCAAGAGATAGGCCAGGGGGCAATCTATGGCTACACCTTC; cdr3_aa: CASSQEIGQGAIYGYTF
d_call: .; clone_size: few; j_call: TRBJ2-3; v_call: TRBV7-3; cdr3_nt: TGTGCCAGCAGCCGAACCGCAGGGTCGAATACGCAGTATTTT; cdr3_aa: CASSRTAGSNTQYF
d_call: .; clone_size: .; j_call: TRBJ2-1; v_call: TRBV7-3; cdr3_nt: TGTGCCAGCAGCCCAGAGCCCGGGATTGAGCAGTTTTTC; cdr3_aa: CASSPEPGIEQFF
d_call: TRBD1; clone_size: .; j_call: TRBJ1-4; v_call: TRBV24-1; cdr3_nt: TGTGCCACCAGTGATACGGGACAGGGACAATTTGGTGAAAAACTGTTTTTT; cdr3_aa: CATSDTGQGQFGEKLFF
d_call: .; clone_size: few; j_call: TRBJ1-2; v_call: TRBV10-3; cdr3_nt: TGTGCCATCAGTGAGCCCTCCGACAAGGGCGGTTATGGCTACACCTTC; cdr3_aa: CAISEPSDKGGYGYTF
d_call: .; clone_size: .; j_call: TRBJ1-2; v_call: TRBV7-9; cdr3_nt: TGTGCCAGCATGGAGGGGAACAACTATGGCTACACCTTC; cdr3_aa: CASMEGNNYGYTF
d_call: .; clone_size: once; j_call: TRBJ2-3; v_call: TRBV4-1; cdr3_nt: TGCGCCAGCAGCCAAAGAAATGCAGATACGCAGTATTTT; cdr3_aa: CASSQRNADTQYF
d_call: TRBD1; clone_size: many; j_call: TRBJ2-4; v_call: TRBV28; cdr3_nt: TGTGCCAGCAGAGATATGGGACAGGGGTGGTCCAAAAACATTCAGTACTTC; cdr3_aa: CASRDMGQGWSKNIQYF
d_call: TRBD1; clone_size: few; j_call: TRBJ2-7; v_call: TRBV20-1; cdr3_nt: TGCAGTGCTCTCCCCCAACAGGGGGCCTCCTACGAGCAGTACTTC; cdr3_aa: CSALPQQGASYEQYF
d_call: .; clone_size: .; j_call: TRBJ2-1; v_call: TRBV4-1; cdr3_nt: TGCGCCAGCAGCCAAGGCGTCAGGGCGTCCGTCAATGAGCAGTTCTTC; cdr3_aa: CASSQGVRASVNEQFF
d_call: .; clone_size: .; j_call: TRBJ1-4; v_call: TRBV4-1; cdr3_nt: TGCGCCAGCAGCCAAAGGGCAGGGAGTAATGAAAAACTGTTTTTT; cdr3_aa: CASSQRAGSNEKLFF
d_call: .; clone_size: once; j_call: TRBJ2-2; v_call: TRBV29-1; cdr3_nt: TGCAGCGTTGAAATAGGCGCGAACACCGGGGAGCTGTTTTTT; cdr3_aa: CSVEIGANTGELFF
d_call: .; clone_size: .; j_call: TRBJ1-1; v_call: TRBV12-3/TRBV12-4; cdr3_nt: TGTGCCAGCGGTCGGGCTACGCCGCGGAACACTGAAACTTTCTTT; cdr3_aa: CASGRATPRNTETFF
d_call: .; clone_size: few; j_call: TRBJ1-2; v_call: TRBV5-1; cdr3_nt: TGCGCCAGCAGCTTGGTCATCTCATCGGGTGGCTATGGCTACACCTTC; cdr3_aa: CASSLVISSGGYGYTF
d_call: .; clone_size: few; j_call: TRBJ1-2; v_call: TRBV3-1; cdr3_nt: TGTGCCAGCAGCCAAGCGCCCAACAGAGGCTATGGCTACACCTTC; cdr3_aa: CASSQAPNRGYGYTF
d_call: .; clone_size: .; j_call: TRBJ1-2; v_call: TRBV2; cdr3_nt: TGTGCCAGCCTTCCCGGCGCGCAGGGGGGCTACACCTTC; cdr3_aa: CASLPGAQGGYTF
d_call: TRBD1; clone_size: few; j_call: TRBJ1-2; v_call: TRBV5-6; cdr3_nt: TGTGCCAGCAGCCAAGTATACAGGGGCGGTGGCTACACCTTC; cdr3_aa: CASSQVYRGGGYTF
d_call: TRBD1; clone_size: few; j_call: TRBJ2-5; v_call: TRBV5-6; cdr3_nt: TGTGCCAGCTCCGGGACAGGGCTTTCGGGGGAGACCCAGTACTTC; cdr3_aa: CASSGTGLSGETQYF
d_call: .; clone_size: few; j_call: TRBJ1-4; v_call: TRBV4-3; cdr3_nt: TGCGCCAGCAGCCGATTAACAGAGACTAATGAAAAACTGTTTTTT; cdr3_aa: CASSRLTETNEKLFF
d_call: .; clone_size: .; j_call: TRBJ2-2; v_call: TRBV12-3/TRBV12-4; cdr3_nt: TGTGCCAGCTCTCCCCAGGGACACTTCACCGGGGAGCTGTTTTTT; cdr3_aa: CASSPQGHFTGELFF
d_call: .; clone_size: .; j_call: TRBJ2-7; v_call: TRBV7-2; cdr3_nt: TGTGCCAGCAGCCCTGACTTTGGGGGACTCTCCTACGAGCAGTACTTC; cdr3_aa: CASSPDFGGLSYEQYF
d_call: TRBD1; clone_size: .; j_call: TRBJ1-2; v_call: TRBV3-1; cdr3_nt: TGTGCCAGCAGCCAAGATCACGGGGACAGGGTATTAATCAGTGGCTACACCTTC; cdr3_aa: CASSQDHGDRVLISGYTF
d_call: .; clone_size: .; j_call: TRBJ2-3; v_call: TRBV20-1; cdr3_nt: TGCAGTGCTAGTGGGCAGACCGACACAGATACGCAGTATTTT; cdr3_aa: CSASGQTDTDTQYF
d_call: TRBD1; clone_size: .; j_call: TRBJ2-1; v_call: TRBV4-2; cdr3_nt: TGTGCCAGCAGCCAAGTAGGGACAGGCCTAAGCTCCTACAATGAGCAGTTCTTC; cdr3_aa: CASSQVGTGLSSYNEQFF
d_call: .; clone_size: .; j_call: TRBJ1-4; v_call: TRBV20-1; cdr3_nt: TGCAGTGCTCTCGCGGGGGGGCGAAGTGAAAAACTGTTTTTT; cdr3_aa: CSALAGGRSEKLFF
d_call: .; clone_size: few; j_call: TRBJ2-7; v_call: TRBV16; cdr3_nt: TGTGCCAGCAGCCATCGGGACCTAAGGAGCTCCTACGAGCAGTACTTC; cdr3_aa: CASSHRDLRSSYEQYF
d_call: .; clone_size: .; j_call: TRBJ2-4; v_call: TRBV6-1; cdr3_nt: TGTGCCAGCAGTGGAACCGGGACATCCGCCAAAAACATTCAGTACTTC; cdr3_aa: CASSGTGTSAKNIQYF
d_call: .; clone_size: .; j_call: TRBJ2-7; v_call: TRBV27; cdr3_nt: TGTGCCAGCAGTTTGAGGGGGGGTGGATACTACGAGCAGTACTTC; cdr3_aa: CASSLRGGGYYEQYF
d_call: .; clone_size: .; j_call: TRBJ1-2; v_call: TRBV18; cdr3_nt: TGTGCCAGCTCTCTCGGACAGATACGATATGGCTACACCTTC; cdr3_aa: CASSLGQIRYGYTF
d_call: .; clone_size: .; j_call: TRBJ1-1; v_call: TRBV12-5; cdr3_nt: TGTGCTAGTGGCCGGGGTGGGGTGAACACTGAAGCTTTCTTT; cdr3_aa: CASGRGGVNTEAFF
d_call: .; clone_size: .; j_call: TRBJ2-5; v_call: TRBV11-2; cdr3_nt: TGTGCCAGCAGCGAACACAGGGCCCAAGAGACCCAGTACTTC; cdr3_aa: CASSEHRAQETQYF
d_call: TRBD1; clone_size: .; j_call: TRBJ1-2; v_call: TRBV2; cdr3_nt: TGTGCCAGCTTGGGACAGGATTATGGCTACACCTTC; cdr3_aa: CASLGQDYGYTF
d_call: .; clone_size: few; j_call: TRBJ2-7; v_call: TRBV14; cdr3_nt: TGTGCCAGCAGCCAAGAAACCGGGACAACCTACGAGCAGTACTTC; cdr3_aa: CASSQETGTTYEQYF
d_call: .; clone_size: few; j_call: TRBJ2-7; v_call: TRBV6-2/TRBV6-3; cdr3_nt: TGTGCCAGCAGTTACCCCGGAGGTCGAGGGGGAAGCTCCTACGAGCAGTACTTC; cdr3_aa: CASSYPGGRGGSSYEQYF